The 5 T cell receptor beta chains reported below all come from one sample, sequenced in a study of tumor T cells in aggressive B-cell lymphoma. Assay used: immunoSEQ multiplex PCR; TCRdb lists only in-frame clones, some missing. The data hold roughly 9,900 clones, with 85% observed a single time. The sequenced sample was tumor tissue. All receptors derive from an adult with diffuse large B cell lymphoma.

The rearrangement uses TRBV18 and TRBJ2-7; 7 nucleotides line up with TRBD1. The CDR3 has 14 residues. In germline, CDR1 is KGHSH, CDR2 LQKENI. Trimming cost V 3 bases and J 2 bases; bases outside gene matches: 4. Here the CDR3 reads CASSPSGTAYEQYF. The CDR3 DNA reads as TGTGCCAGCTCACCTTCAGGGACAGCCTACGAGCAGTACTTC. Combining the CDR3 with reference TRBV18 and TRBJ2-7 gives the whole variable domain NAGVMQNPRHLVRRRGQEARLRCSPMKGHSHVYWYRQLPEEGLKFMVYLQKENIIDESGMPKERFSAEFPKEGPSILRIQQVVRGDSAAYFCASSPSGTAYEQYFGPGTRLTVT.

The chain uses TRBV29-1 and TRBJ1-2, with 9 bases identical to TRBD1. V dropped 3 bases and J dropped 4; count of bases not matched to a gene: 6. This CDR3 comprises 14 residues. The germline V gene has CDR1 SQVTM and CDR2 ANQGSEA. The CDR3 spells CSVEGTGTFYGYTF. The CDR3 DNA follows: TGCAGCGTTGAGGGGACAGGGACCTTCTATGGCTACACCTTC.

The sample holds one count of this clone. The genes are TRBV6-6 and TRBJ2-3; 9 nucleotides align to TRBD1. The V gene end was trimmed by 7 bases and the J gene end by 4 bases; junction bases not matched to a gene: 9. The CDR3 covers 15 residues. The V gene's germline CDR1 is MNHNY and CDR2 SVGAGI (reference sequence). The CDR3 reads CASTDRGDDADTQYF. The CDR3 DNA is TGTGCCAGCACCGACAGGGGGGATGACGCAGATACGCAGTATTTT.

The CDR3 spells CASSLRRGAGGPADTQYF. The CDR3 bases are TGTGCCAGCAGCCTCCGGCGCGGAGCGGGAGGGCCGGCAGATACGCAGTATTTT. The gene calls are TRBV7-9 and TRBJ2-3, with 10 bases that match TRBD2. CDR3 length equals 18 residues. V was clipped by 5 bases and J by 4 bases; unmatched bases: 15. The germline V gene has CDR1 SEHNR and CDR2 FQNEAQ (reference sequence).

The J gene is TRBJ1-1, the V gene TRBV2; D is possibly TRBD1 (6 bases). V lost 6 bases, J lost 7 bases, and 12 bases lay in between. CDR1 and CDR2 (germline): SNHLY, FYNNEI. CDR3 size: 12 residues. The CDR3 spells CASSAQGNEAFF. The CDR3 DNA reads TGTGCCAGCAGCGCCCAGGGGAATGAAGCTTTCTTT. Using reference TRBV2 and TRBJ1-1 for the parts outside the CDR3, the full variable domain is EPEVTQTPSHQVTQMGQEVILRCVPISNHLYFYWYRQILGQKVEFLVSFYNNEISEKSEIFDDQFSVERPDGSNFTLKIRSTKLEDSAMYFCASSAQGNEAFFGQGTRLTVV.